The 5 T cell receptor beta chains below all came from one sample that was sequenced in a study of Ad26.COV2.S vaccination and SARS-CoV-2 variants. Specified treatment: roughly 19 received Ad26.COV2.S at low or high dose, single or two shots; 5 received placebo; per-sample allocation not given. Specimen acquisition occurred on day 63 following the initial vaccine or placebo injection. Produced via immunoSEQ multiplex PCR; TCRdb's table is partial and in-frame only. The sample shows fewer than 400,000 clones, 85% to 90% of them seen only once. The sequencing used peripheral blood, collected in a trial of Ad26.COV2.S vaccine versus placebo. These receptors all come from a person aged 18-60 years who received the Ad26.COV2.S COVID-19 vaccine or a placebo.

The chain carries TRBV6-2 or TRBV6-3 and TRBJ2-2; 14 positions agree with TRBD2. CDR3 size: 21 residues. Germline trimming cut 2 bases from V and 2 bases from J; bases unmatched to any gene: 13. Germline V gene lookup returns CDR1 MNHEY and CDR2 SVGEGT. In DNA form, the CDR3 reads TGTGCCAGCAGTTACCCTTTTCCCGGGACTAGCGGGGGCCTAAACACCGGGGAGCTGTTTTTT. It codes for CASSYPFPGTSGGLNTGELFF.

The chain uses TRBV4-1 and TRBJ1-5, with 10 positions matching TRBD1. The CDR3 covers 21 residues. With V trimmed by 1 base and J by 3 bases, 18 bases remained unmatched. Germline V gives CDR1 MGHRA, CDR2 YSYEKL. The CDR3 DNA follows: TGCGCCAGCAGCCAAGCCGGTCCGGGACAGGGGCGCCGGGGAGACAATCAGCCCCAGCATTTT. This translates into CASSQAGPGQGRRGDNQPQHF.

This CDR3 is CASSRTGGGEAFF. DNA for the CDR3: TGTGCCAGCAGCCGGACAGGGGGTGGTGAAGCTTTCTTT. The chain uses TRBV7-2 and TRBJ1-1; TRBD1 agrees at 10 bases. The CDR3 runs to 13 residues. After removal of 5 bases from V and 7 bases from J, the junction contained 4 bases not matched to a gene. The V gene's germline CDR1 is SGHTA and CDR2 FQGNSA.

This clone has just one count. The chain links TRBV15 to TRBJ2-1, with TRBD1 as a possible D gene (6 bases). The CDR3 runs to 16 residues. V was cut by 4 bases and J by 2 bases, with 15 bases left in between. CDR1 LNHNV and CDR2 YYDKDF come from the germline V gene (reference sequence). CDR3 sequence (DNA): TGTGCCACCAGCACACAGTCCGGGACACCCTACAATGAGCAGTTCTTC. Its protein is CATSTQSGTPYNEQFF.

A few counts support this clone. V usage is TRBV3-1 (or the pseudogene TRBV3-2) and J usage is TRBJ1-1; D may be TRBD1 (5 bases). The CDR3 length is 14 residues. Germline-derived CDR1 and CDR2 are LGHDT and YNNKEL (reference sequence). V gave up 4 bases and J gave up 10 bases, with 19 bases separating them. CDR3 protein: CASSLLGLDGGAFF. As DNA, the CDR3 is TGTGCCAGCAGCCTTTTGGGCCTAGACGGGGGAGCTTTCTTT.